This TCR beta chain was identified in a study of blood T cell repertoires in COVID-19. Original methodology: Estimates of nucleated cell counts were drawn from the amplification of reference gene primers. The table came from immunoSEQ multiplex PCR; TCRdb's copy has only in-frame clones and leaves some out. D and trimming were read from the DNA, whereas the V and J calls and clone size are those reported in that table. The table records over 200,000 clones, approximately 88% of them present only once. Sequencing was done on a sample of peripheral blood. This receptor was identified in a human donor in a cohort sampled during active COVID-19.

The CDR3 DNA is TGTGCCAGCAGCCTCACCGACAGGGGTGGCGAGACCCAGTACTTC. Its protein product is CASSLTDRGGETQYF. This chain connects TRBV27 to TRBJ2-5; 8 nucleotides line up with TRBD1. This CDR3 is built from 15 residues. CDR1 is MNHEY, CDR2 SMNVEV, per germline (reference sequence). V trimming: 6 bases; J trimming: 5 bases; junction bases outside the gene matches: 11.